The clone carrying this T cell receptor beta chain was detected a few times. This entry comes from a study of patients and donors after allogeneic stem cell transplantation. TCRdb reprocessed the RT-PCR reads with MiXCR, giving one entry per CDR3 protein. Counted here are about a million distinct CDR3 sequences, 15% to 20% occurring once; the ten biggest clones make up 6%. Material: blood, either unsorted or a sorted T cell fraction (not recorded which). This receptor was obtained from a human donor who was either an allogeneic HSCT recipient or a stem cell or donor lymphocyte infusion donor (not recorded which). It is not recorded whose cells these are; they may come from a transplant donor.

The CDR3 spells CASSLDGGRSDTQYF. The CDR3 nucleotides read TGTGCCAGCAGCTTAGACGGGGGGCGTTCAGATACGCAGTATTTT. This chain uses TRBV7-2 with TRBJ2-3; the D gene is possibly TRBD2 (7 bases). Trimming took 1 base from V and 4 from J, leaving 12 bases between them. Germline CDR1 and CDR2: SGHTA and FQGNSA. This CDR3 spans 15 amino acids.